The present T cell receptor (beta chain) was sequenced within a study of regulatory T cells in long-lasting Graves disease. Notes on the study in general: Shared public clonotypes totalled about 2,600 in persistent patients, compared with about 930 in new patients. Gene preferences differed: TRBV28, TRBJ1-2, TRBJ2-5 in persistent cases.

This clonotype was found many times. Its antigen is unidentified. The CDR3 runs to 15 residues. Germline assignment: CDR1 SGHRS and CDR2 YFSETQ. Trimming left V 2 bases short and J 3 bases short, with 12 bases between. Through Arm-PCR of CDR3 regions and iRepertoire HTBI primers, TCR beta libraries were built. MiXCR, applied by TCRdb to the multiplex PCR reads, yields one record per CDR3 protein. The sample yields approximately 400,000 distinct CDR3 sequences, about 15% seen once. The time point denotes: newly diagnosed GD, antithyroid drugs for less than 3 months. There was RNA extracted from PBMCs, and the TCR library was made from it. This sample also appeared in a second study, on T cells in Graves' hyperthyroidism and ophthalmopathy.

This clonotype was sampled from a woman in her forties with Graves disease. The source was peripheral blood mononuclear cells (PBMCs), collected at new diagnosis, from a patient treated with antithyroid drugs. V is TRBV5-1 and J is TRBJ2-1, with a tentative D call TRBD1 (5 bases). The CDR3 DNA reads TGCGCCAGCAGCTTCGGCAGGGCAAACTACAATGAGCAGTTCTTC. Translated, it gives CASSFGRANYNEQFF.